This entry is about one T cell receptor beta chain. This specimen belongs to a study of T cell responses to AZD1222 COVID-19 vaccine. Assay used: immunoSEQ multiplex PCR; TCRdb lists only in-frame clones, some missing. The sample includes 150,000 or so clones, 94% of them seen just once. Germline CDR1 reads SGHNT; CDR2 reads YYREEE (reference sequence). The CDR3 contains 14 residues. Trimming removed 2 bases from V and 7 bases from J; junction bases left unmatched: 7. The sequence derives from an adult who received the AZD1222 COVID-19 vaccine. This rearrangement joins TRBV5-4 to TRBJ1-1; TRBD1 agrees at 8 bases. The source was peripheral blood, collected 28 days after the second AZD1222 dose. CDR3 amino acids: CASSFGQGGIEAFF. CDR3 sequence (DNA): TGTGCCAGCAGCTTTGGACAGGGAGGAATTGAAGCTTTCTTT.